The clone carrying this T cell receptor (beta chain) was observed a handful of times. The sample carries other DNA sequences with the same CDR3. Trimming removed 5 bases from V and 4 bases from J; junction bases left unmatched: 0. Germline V gives CDR1 MDHEN, CDR2 SYDVKM. There are 13 residues in the CDR3. The data stem from a study of shared clonotypes between healthy human individuals. TCRdb's copy holds only in-frame clones and misses some; the assay was immunoSEQ multiplex PCR. The top ten clones hold over 1.3% of a sample with 950,000 to 1,300,000 clones, roughly 75% of them seen once. Sequenced sample: memory CD4+ T cells sorted from blood. Subset noted: CD45RA-negative fraction. The J gene is TRBJ1-1, the V gene TRBV28, with 11 bases that match TRBD1. This clonotype originated in a man in his late teens or twenties in good health. CDR3 sequence (DNA): TGTGCCAGCAGTGGGACAGGGGGCACTGAAGCTTTCTTT. It is translated as CASSGTGGTEAFF.